The sample holds a few counts of the clone carrying this T cell receptor (beta chain). The antigen is unknown. This entry is derived from a study of cytomegalovirus exposure and HLA in healthy donors. The PCR used 60 Vbeta and 13 Jbeta primers. Sequenced by immunoSEQ multiplex PCR; TCRdb stores in-frame clones only, minus some. This sample has 150,000 to 200,000 clones, with roughly 70% found just once. J gave up 6 bases and V 5 bases, and 16 bases lay outside the gene matches. The V gene's germline CDR1 is LGHNA and CDR2 YSLEER. This CDR3 is 17 amino acids long. Findings and limits, study-wide: An apparent linkage of common viral pathogens to several of the most significant clusters emerged in a later analysis. Another analysis was done later, and it associated roughly 15,000 TCR beta sequences with HLA alleles at 0.05 false discovery rate.

The V and J genes are TRBV4-3 and TRBJ1-1; 9 nucleotides line up with TRBD1. Sequencing was done on a sample of PBMCs. This clonotype was obtained from a male donor in good health and CMV-seronegative. CDR3 sequence: CASSSEVVDRGLAEAFF. CDR3 bases: TGCGCCAGCAGCTCCGAAGTGGTGGACAGGGGCTTGGCTGAAGCTTTCTTT.